The 19 T cell receptor beta chains listed next were all sequenced from one sample in a study of blood T cells in healthy people across ages. Primed by a sample-barcoded 5' primer and a J-beta primer mix, a second PCR proceeded for 7 to 11 cycles. From the 5' RACE reads, TCRdb called clonotypes with MiXCR, one entry per CDR3 protein. Of 650,000 to 1,000,000 distinct CDR3 sequences in the sample, approximately 35% were seen once. The material sequenced was blood. The receptors come from a man younger than 30 in good health.

This chain uses TRBV12-3 or TRBV12-4 with TRBJ1-2; D unresolved. V dropped 6 bases and J dropped 4 bases, with 12 bases sitting between them. CDR3 length equals 13 residues. CDR3 sequence (DNA): TGTGCCAGCAGAGACTCCGGGCCCTATGGCTACACCTTC. It translates to CASRDSGPYGYTF.

The DNA for the CDR3 is TGTGCCTGGAGTGTATCCGCTTTCCAGCCCCAGCATTTT. Its protein product is CAWSVSAFQPQHF. The chain couples TRBV30 to TRBJ1-5; D gene ambiguous. From germline, CDR1 is GTSNPN and CDR2 SVGIG (reference sequence). Trimming took off 0 bases at V and 7 bases at J, with 10 bases between the two ends. The CDR3 is 13 amino acids.

This clonotype was counted only a few times. This sequence joins TRBV3-1 and TRBJ2-6, with 8 bases identical to TRBD1. The J segment lost 0 bases and the V segment lost 6 bases, leaving 7 bases of the junction unmatched. The CDR3 has 17 amino acids. Per the germline V gene, CDR1 is LGHDT and CDR2 is YNNKEL (reference sequence). CDR3 DNA sequence: TGTGCCAGCAGACGGACAGGGACTGTCTCTGGGGCCAACGTCCTGACTTTC. Amino acid sequence: CASRRTGTVSGANVLTF.

The V and J genes are TRBV7-2 and TRBJ1-5, with 8 bases that match TRBD1. This CDR3 contains 14 residues. Germline lookup yields CDR1 SGHTA and CDR2 FQGNSA. J lost 10 bases, V lost 5 bases, and 10 bases had no gene match. CDR3 sequence (DNA): TGTGCCAGCAGCCCTCCCGGGACAGGATCCCCCCAGCATTTT. Its protein is CASSPPGTGSPQHF.

Comment on this clonotype: Being one base from a much bigger clone, this may be a read error. The chain links TRBV29-1 to TRBJ2-1; TRBD1 is a possible D gene (5 bases). The CDR3 contains 12 residues. In germline, CDR1 is SQVTM, CDR2 ANQGSEA. Trimming took off 1 base at V and 13 bases at J, with 14 bases between the two ends. The CDR3 DNA is TGCAGCGTTGAAGGGGGCTATGAGACCCAGTTCTTC. The encoded protein is CSVEGGYETQFF.

In this sample, this clonotype turned up many times. The V and J genes are TRBV4-3 and TRBJ2-4; 8 nucleotides match TRBD1. There are 16 residues in the CDR3. V shed 1 base, J shed 3 bases, and the junction held 5 bases outside the gene matches. Germline CDR1 reads LGHNA; CDR2 reads YSLEER. CDR3 residues: CASSQVPGTGKNIQYF. In DNA form, the CDR3 reads TGCGCCAGCAGCCAAGTCCCGGGGACAGGCAAAAACATTCAGTACTTC.

This clonotype was seen many times. The chain combines TRBV6-5 with TRBJ1-2; D remains ambiguous. Deletions cut 5 bases from V and 6 bases from J, with 10 bases between. Germline CDR1 and CDR2: MNHEY and SVGAGI. This CDR3 contains 12 residues. CDR3 region: CASSRGRDGYTF. DNA of the CDR3: TGTGCCAGCAGTCGAGGCCGTGATGGCTACACCTTC.

A few counts support this clonotype. The chain is built from TRBV4-1 and TRBJ2-1; 8 nucleotides agree with TRBD1. The CDR3 length is 16 residues. Germline-derived CDR1 and CDR2 are MGHRA and YSYEKL. The trim removed 4 bases at V and 7 bases at J, leaving 12 bases unmatched. CDR3 amino acids: CASSRSLGQDGNEQFF. The CDR3, as DNA: TGCGCCAGCAGCCGGTCTTTGGGACAGGATGGTAATGAGCAGTTCTTC.

This clonotype has only a few counts. The CDR3 loop is CASTAGVSPLHF. The CDR3 bases are TGTGCCAGCACCGCAGGGGTTTCACCCCTCCACTTT. V is TRBV28 and J is TRBJ1-6, with a weak D call TRBD1 (6 bases). The CDR3 length is 12 residues. V was pared by 7 bases and J by 9 bases, with 10 bases between. Germline-derived CDR1 and CDR2 are MDHEN and SYDVKM.

This clonotype was seen only a few times. This chain connects TRBV20-1 to TRBJ1-1; the match to TRBD1 covers 7 bases. Per germline, CDR1 DFQATT and CDR2 SNEGSKA (reference sequence). The ends lost 6 bases at V and 3 bases at J; junction bases unmatched: 4. CDR3 length: 12 residues. The CDR3 loop reads CSAGTADTEAFF. CDR3 DNA: TGCAGTGCCGGGACAGCCGACACTGAAGCTTTCTTT.

There are a few counts of this clonotype. The chain is built from TRBV7-2 and TRBJ2-2, with TRBD1 as a possible D gene (6 bases). There are 15 residues in the CDR3. The V end was cut by 4 bases, the J end by 7 bases, with 16 bases between. Germline V gene data show CDR1 as SGHTA and CDR2 as FQGNSA. In nucleotides, the CDR3 is TGTGCCAGCAGCTGGGGGCAGGGCGGTGGCGGGGAGCTGTTTTTT. It is translated as CASSWGQGGGGELFF.

In DNA form, the CDR3 reads TGTGCCAGCAGCTTGGTTAGCCCTGCCTTATACAATGAGCAGTTCTTC. This gives the protein CASSLVSPALYNEQFF. The chain joins TRBV5-5 to TRBJ2-1, with D unresolved. Deletions cut 0 bases from V and 4 bases from J, with 14 bases between. Germline values: CDR1 SGHKS, CDR2 YYEKEE (reference sequence). The CDR3 runs to 16 residues. Full variable domain (missing parts from reference TRBV5-5 and TRBJ2-1): DAGVTQSPTHLIKTRGQQVTLRCSPISGHKSVSWYQQVLGQGPQFIFQYYEKEERGRGNFPDRFSARQFPNYSSELNVNALLLGDSALYLCASSLVSPALYNEQFFGPGTRLTVL.

On this clonotype: A much larger clonotype is one base distant, so this may be a read error. V gene TRBV4-3 combines with J gene TRBJ2-5; D not certain. CDR3 length: 17 amino acids. From germline, CDR1 is LGHNA and CDR2 YSLEER. Trimming took 0 bases from V and 2 from J, leaving 16 bases between them. CDR3: CASSQDRVGQMQETQYF. As DNA, the CDR3 is TGCGCCAGCAGCCAAGATCGAGTAGGGCAGATGCAAGAGACCCAGTACTTC.

The V call is TRBV9, the J call TRBJ2-3, with D perhaps TRBD2 (6 bases). The CDR3 runs to 14 residues. CDR1 and CDR2 (germline): SGDLS, YYNGEE. V lost 4 bases, J lost 10 bases, and 19 bases lay in between. This CDR3 is CASSSRDSTGAQYF. CDR3 DNA: TGTGCCAGCAGCTCCCGGGACTCTACGGGTGCGCAGTATTTT. The complete variable domain, with remaining parts taken from reference TRBV9 and TRBJ2-3, reads DSGVTQTPKHLITATGQRVTLRCSPRSGDLSVYWYQQSLDQGLQFLIQYYNGEERAKGNILERFSAQQFPDLHSELNLSSLELGDSALYFCASSSRDSTGAQYFGPGTRLTVL.

The V call is TRBV4-3, the J call TRBJ2-2; unclear D gene. CDR3 length: 14 amino acids. Deletions cut 1 base from V and 3 bases from J, with 6 bases between. The germline V gene encodes CDR1 LGHNA and CDR2 YSLEER. CDR3 amino acids: CASSQAKYTGELFF. For the CDR3, the DNA is TGCGCCAGCAGCCAAGCGAAATACACCGGGGAGCTGTTTTTT.

The CDR3 bases are TGCGCCAGCAGCCAAGTACCGGGGGCGGCTATGGGGTTCTTC. Its protein is CASSQVPGAAMGFF. The rearrangement uses TRBV4-3 and TRBJ2-1; D is possibly TRBD1 or TRBD2 (6 bases each). The germline CDR1 and CDR2 sequences are LGHNA and YSLEER. V was shortened by 1 base and J by 15 bases, with 19 bases between the two germline ends. The CDR3 contains 14 residues.

The V and J genes are TRBV29-1 and TRBJ2-7, with a tentative D call TRBD1 (8 bases). There are 12 residues in the CDR3. CDR1 and CDR2 (germline): SQVTM, ANQGSEA. V was trimmed by 7 bases and J by 4 bases, leaving 14 bases between them. The CDR3 spells CSAGQGLYEQYF. CDR3 nucleotides: TGCAGCGCCGGACAGGGACTATACGAGCAGTACTTC.

This chain uses TRBV12-3 or TRBV12-4 with TRBJ1-1; D gene unclear. V dropped 5 bases and J dropped 5 bases, with 9 bases sitting between them. The CDR3 consists of 12 residues. CDR3 region: CASSQPGTEAFF. The CDR3 nucleotides read TGTGCCAGCAGTCAGCCCGGGACTGAAGCTTTCTTT.

The chain uses TRBV25-1 and TRBJ2-1; a weak D match, TRBD1 (6 bases). The CDR3 totals 16 residues. Per the germline V gene, CDR1 is MGHDK and CDR2 is SYGVNS. V was trimmed by 6 bases and J by 0 bases, leaving 15 bases between them. CDR3 amino acids: CASSQLGGSSYNEQFF. CDR3 sequence (DNA): TGTGCCAGCAGCCAACTAGGGGGAAGCTCCTACAATGAGCAGTTCTTC.